Listed below are T cell receptor beta chains from one sample, sequenced in a study of shared clonotypes between healthy human individuals. The data were produced by immunoSEQ multiplex PCR, yet TCRdb's version contains in-frame clones alone and is incomplete. This sample yields around 600,000 clones, of which around 97% are seen a single time; around 0.057% belongs to the top ten. The specimen was naive CD4+ T cells sorted from blood. The receptors were gathered from a woman in her 30s in good health. CDR3s include the opening cysteine and the closing phenylalanine or tryptophan. D genes are given only for firm matches. Size values are once, few and many counts, or a class for expanded clones, and some rows have none.

J gene | clone size | D gene | V gene | CDR3 DNA | CDR3 protein
TRBJ2-7 | - | TRBD2 | TRBV5-1 | TGCGCCAGCAGCTTAACTAGCGGGGGGACTTTTAGAAGAGACGAGCAGTACTTC | CASSLTSGGTFRRDEQYF
TRBJ1-1 | - | - | TRBV19 | TGTGCCAGTAGTAGCGGGGCGACGGGGCGTCGGGGTGAAGCTTTCTTT | CASSSGATGRRGEAFF
TRBJ2-2 | - | - | TRBV21-1 | TGTGCCAGCAGCAAAGAGCGACTAGCGGGCCCCCCGCGGTACACCGGGGAGCTGTTTTTT | CASSKERLAGPPRYTGELFF
TRBJ2-5 | - | - | TRBV29-1 | TGCAGCGTCCAGGGACGGTACCAAGAGACCCAGTACTTC | CSVQGRYQETQYF
TRBJ1-1 | - | - | TRBV9 | TGTGCCAGCAGCGCCCAAACAGGGAACACTGAAGCTTTCTTT | CASSAQTGNTEAFF
TRBJ1-5 | - | - | TRBV7-3 | TGTGCCAGCAGCTTAATACTGAATCCCCCGTGTGCGCCCCAGCATTTT | CASSLILNPPCAPQHF
TRBJ2-3 | - | - | TRBV5-1 | TGCGCCAGCAGTCTGGGCGGGACCACAGATACGCAGTATTTT | CASSLGGTTDTQYF
TRBJ2-4 | - | TRBD1 | TRBV6-1 | TGTGCCAGATACCGGGACAGGGAAAACATTCAGTACTTC | CARYRDRENIQYF
TRBJ1-1 | - | TRBD1 | TRBV27 | TGTGCCAGCAGACCGGACAGGTGGAACACTGAAGCTTTCTTT | CASRPDRWNTEAFF
TRBJ2-3 | - | - | TRBV29-1 | TGCAGCGTTACCTCATTGGTAGATACGCAGTATTTT | CSVTSLVDTQYF
TRBJ2-5 | once | - | TRBV7-7 | TGTGCCAGCAGCTTAGGTTCAGGAAATCAAGAGACCCAGTACTTC | CASSLGSGNQETQYF
TRBJ2-3 | - | - | TRBV25-1 | TGTGCCAGCAGTGTAAAGAGCACAGATACGCAGTATTTT | CASSVKSTDTQYF
TRBJ2-7 | - | TRBD1 | TRBV5-1 | TGCGCCAGCAGCACGGGACAGGTCCCCTCCGAGCAGTACTTC | CASSTGQVPSEQYF
TRBJ2-3 | - | TRBD2 | TRBV5-4 | TGTGCCAGCAGCTCTGGGACTAGCGGGAGTAGCCCAGATACGCAGTATTTT | CASSSGTSGSSPDTQYF
TRBJ1-1 | - | - | TRBV19 | TGTGCCAGTAGACAGGCGAGGAATGCTTTCTTT | CASRQARNAFF